A selection of T cell receptor beta chains follows, all from one sample in a study of T-cell reconstitution after alpha-beta-depleted transplantation in children. TCRdb recomputed calls from the PCR reads with MiXCR, one row per CDR3 protein. The sample holds some 75,000 distinct CDR3 sequences, around 6.6% seen once. The specimen was PBMCs from the stem cell graft donor, collected from the stem cell graft. The receptor source for this set is a human donor who donated a stem cell graft to a child with acute lymphoblastic leukemia. The CDR3 runs from the conserved cysteine through the conserved F or W. The D gene is left open where the match is weak. Rows may omit the clone size; those that give it use once, few, many or a size class.

v_gene: TRBV20-1; d_gene: TRBD2; j_gene: TRBJ2-3; abundance: -; CDR3nt: TGCAGTGCTAGAGATCCGAGCGGGGCACCTAGCACAGATACGCAGTATTTT; CDR3aa: CSARDPSGAPSTDTQYF
v_gene: TRBV4-2; d_gene: -; j_gene: TRBJ2-2; abundance: few; CDR3nt: TGTGCCAGCAGCCAAGAGGGGGGTCCCATGGGGACCGGGGAGCTGTTTTTT; CDR3aa: CASSQEGGPMGTGELFF
v_gene: TRBV5-6; d_gene: -; j_gene: TRBJ2-7; abundance: few; CDR3nt: TGTGCCAGCAGCTTGGGCGGCTCGTTCTACGAGCAGTACTTC; CDR3aa: CASSLGGSFYEQYF
v_gene: TRBV19; d_gene: -; j_gene: TRBJ1-6; abundance: few; CDR3nt: TGTGCCAGTAGTATCGTGAGCTCCTATTCACCCCTCCACTTT; CDR3aa: CASSIVSSYSPLHF
v_gene: TRBV7-2; d_gene: -; j_gene: TRBJ1-1; abundance: many; CDR3nt: TGTGCCAGCAGCTTAGCGCAGGCAGGGCTGAACACTGAAGCTTTCTTT; CDR3aa: CASSLAQAGLNTEAFF
v_gene: TRBV20-1; d_gene: -; j_gene: TRBJ2-4; abundance: -; CDR3nt: TGCAGTGCTAGAGATCTGGAGGGGAATACGGACATTCAGTACTTC; CDR3aa: CSARDLEGNTDIQYF
v_gene: TRBV19; d_gene: -; j_gene: TRBJ2-3; abundance: many; CDR3nt: TGTGCCAGTAGTATTACGGGGCAGCAACCCGTCCTCAAGGATTCCAACACGCAGTATTTT; CDR3aa: CASSITGQQPVLKDSNTQYF
v_gene: TRBV20-1; d_gene: -; j_gene: TRBJ2-1; abundance: -; CDR3nt: TGCAGTGCTAAGGCCCGGGGGCTCTCCTACAATGAGCAGTTCTTC; CDR3aa: CSAKARGLSYNEQFF
v_gene: TRBV4-2; d_gene: TRBD2; j_gene: TRBJ2-7; abundance: -; CDR3nt: TGTGCCAGCAGCCAAGTCGCGGGAGTAGGATACGAGCAGTACTTC; CDR3aa: CASSQVAGVGYEQYF
v_gene: TRBV20-1; d_gene: TRBD1; j_gene: TRBJ1-6; abundance: many; CDR3nt: TGCAGTGCTTCCTCCGGGACAGGGTCCAATTCACCCCTCCACTTT; CDR3aa: CSASSGTGSNSPLHF
v_gene: TRBV4-1; d_gene: -; j_gene: TRBJ2-7; abundance: many; CDR3nt: TGCGCCAGCAGCGCACGGGGCTACGAGCAGTACTTC; CDR3aa: CASSARGYEQYF
v_gene: TRBV21-1; d_gene: -; j_gene: TRBJ2-2; abundance: few; CDR3nt: TGTGCCAGCAGCAAACCAGGGCGGGGAAGGGTTAACACCGGGGAGCTGTTTTTT; CDR3aa: CASSKPGRGRVNTGELFF
v_gene: TRBV27; d_gene: TRBD2; j_gene: TRBJ2-7; abundance: -; CDR3nt: TGTGCCAGCAGTTTAAGCGGGACCCACTCCTACGAGCAGTACTTC; CDR3aa: CASSLSGTHSYEQYF
v_gene: TRBV5-4; d_gene: -; j_gene: TRBJ2-5; abundance: many; CDR3nt: TGTGCCAGCAGCTTGCAAGGCGTAGAGACCCAGTACTTC; CDR3aa: CASSLQGVETQYF
v_gene: TRBV4-3; d_gene: -; j_gene: TRBJ2-3; abundance: many; CDR3nt: TGCGCCAGCAGCCGAAAACTAGAATCAGATACGCAGTATTTT; CDR3aa: CASSRKLESDTQYF
v_gene: TRBV29-1; d_gene: TRBD1; j_gene: TRBJ1-1; abundance: few; CDR3nt: TGCAGCGTGCGACAGGGGATAACCACTGAAGCTTTCTTT; CDR3aa: CSVRQGITTEAFF
v_gene: TRBV4-2; d_gene: TRBD1; j_gene: TRBJ1-1; abundance: -; CDR3nt: TGTGCCAGCAGCCACGGGACAGGGGACACGAACACTGAAGCTTTCTTT; CDR3aa: CASSHGTGDTNTEAFF
v_gene: TRBV5-1; d_gene: -; j_gene: TRBJ2-2; abundance: many; CDR3nt: TGCGCCAGCAGCGCTAGTGAAACCGGGGAGCTGTTTTTT; CDR3aa: CASSASETGELFF
v_gene: TRBV5-1; d_gene: -; j_gene: TRBJ2-1; abundance: many; CDR3nt: TGCGCCAGCAGCTTGGCTCAGGGCGCAAGGGAGCAGTTCTTC; CDR3aa: CASSLAQGAREQFF
v_gene: TRBV28; d_gene: -; j_gene: TRBJ2-1; abundance: few; CDR3nt: TGTGCCAGCGGCCAGGGAGCATACAATGAGCAGTTCTTC; CDR3aa: CASGQGAYNEQFF
v_gene: TRBV28; d_gene: -; j_gene: TRBJ2-4; abundance: many; CDR3nt: TGTGCCAGCAGTCCCCGGGACATGAAAAACATTCAGTACTTC; CDR3aa: CASSPRDMKNIQYF
v_gene: TRBV7-9; d_gene: TRBD1; j_gene: TRBJ2-6; abundance: many; CDR3nt: TGTGCCAGCAGCGGGGCAGGGGGCGCATCTGGGGCCAACGTCCTGACTTTC; CDR3aa: CASSGAGGASGANVLTF
v_gene: TRBV7-6; d_gene: TRBD2; j_gene: TRBJ2-2; abundance: few; CDR3nt: TGTGCCAGCAGCCCAAAGCGGGAGGGCGCCGGGGAGCTGTTTTTT; CDR3aa: CASSPKREGAGELFF
v_gene: TRBV9; d_gene: -; j_gene: TRBJ2-3; abundance: many; CDR3nt: TGTGCCAGCAGCGTAGCGGGAAAAGATACGCAGTATTTT; CDR3aa: CASSVAGKDTQYF
v_gene: TRBV5-6; d_gene: TRBD1; j_gene: TRBJ2-4; abundance: few; CDR3nt: TGTGCCAGCAGCTTCAGATCCGGGACAGGGGACAAAAACATTCAGTACTTC; CDR3aa: CASSFRSGTGDKNIQYF
v_gene: TRBV2; d_gene: TRBD1; j_gene: TRBJ2-6; abundance: many; CDR3nt: TGTGCCAGCAGCGCGACAGGGTTCTCTGGGGCCAACGTCCTGACTTTC; CDR3aa: CASSATGFSGANVLTF
v_gene: TRBV12-3/TRBV12-4; d_gene: -; j_gene: TRBJ2-1; abundance: many; CDR3nt: TGTGCCAGCAGACCTGCTCTAGGCCACAATGAGCAGTTCTTC; CDR3aa: CASRPALGHNEQFF
v_gene: TRBV9; d_gene: TRBD1; j_gene: TRBJ2-3; abundance: many; CDR3nt: TGTGCCAGCGTACCCGGGGACAGGGGGTCGGATACGCAGTATTTT; CDR3aa: CASVPGDRGSDTQYF
v_gene: TRBV10-3; d_gene: TRBD2; j_gene: TRBJ2-1; abundance: many; CDR3nt: TGTGCCATCAGTGATAAGGCGGGGGAATACAATGAGCAGTTCTTC; CDR3aa: CAISDKAGEYNEQFF
v_gene: TRBV12-3/TRBV12-4; d_gene: -; j_gene: TRBJ2-1; abundance: many; CDR3nt: TGTGCCAGCAGTTTCGGCCCAGGGTATTTAAATGAGCAGTTCTTC; CDR3aa: CASSFGPGYLNEQFF
v_gene: TRBV9; d_gene: -; j_gene: TRBJ2-3; abundance: many; CDR3nt: TGTGCCAGCAGCCACGCCGGCGGTGGCACAGATACGCAGTATTTT; CDR3aa: CASSHAGGGTDTQYF
v_gene: TRBV7-8; d_gene: -; j_gene: TRBJ1-5; abundance: many; CDR3nt: TGTGCCAGCAGCTTAGAGGGGTACAGGAATCAGCCCCAGCATTTT; CDR3aa: CASSLEGYRNQPQHF
v_gene: TRBV11-2; d_gene: -; j_gene: TRBJ1-3; abundance: many; CDR3nt: TGTGCCAGCAGCTCAAGGGGGGCTTCTGGAAACACCATATATTTT; CDR3aa: CASSSRGASGNTIYF
v_gene: TRBV5-1; d_gene: TRBD2; j_gene: TRBJ2-1; abundance: many; CDR3nt: TGCGCCAGCAGCTTTTACAGCGGGACCACCCTAGGAGAGCAGTTCTTC; CDR3aa: CASSFYSGTTLGEQFF
v_gene: TRBV2; d_gene: -; j_gene: TRBJ2-1; abundance: many; CDR3nt: TGTGCCAGCAGTGAAAATCGCAATGAGCAGTTCTTC; CDR3aa: CASSENRNEQFF
v_gene: TRBV20-1; d_gene: -; j_gene: TRBJ1-5; abundance: once; CDR3nt: TGCTGCTCTAGAGATCTAGCCGGGAATCAGCCCCAGCATTTT; CDR3aa: CCSRDLAGNQPQHF
v_gene: TRBV11-2; d_gene: TRBD1; j_gene: TRBJ2-2; abundance: -; CDR3nt: TGTGCCAGCAGCTTAGTTGTTGGGACAGGGGGGACCGGGGAGCTGTTTTTT; CDR3aa: CASSLVVGTGGTGELFF
v_gene: TRBV6-1; d_gene: TRBD2; j_gene: TRBJ2-2; abundance: few; CDR3nt: TGTGCCAGCCGGACTAGCGGGGTCACCGGGGAGCTGTTTTTT; CDR3aa: CASRTSGVTGELFF
v_gene: TRBV2; d_gene: -; j_gene: TRBJ1-1; abundance: -; CDR3nt: TGTGCCAGCAGTGCTATCGTTGACACTGAAGCTTTCTTT; CDR3aa: CASSAIVDTEAFF
v_gene: TRBV4-3; d_gene: TRBD1; j_gene: TRBJ2-3; abundance: many; CDR3nt: TGCGCCAGCAGCCCCCGGGACAGTAACACAGATACGCAGTATTTT; CDR3aa: CASSPRDSNTDTQYF
v_gene: TRBV20-1; d_gene: TRBD1; j_gene: TRBJ2-4; abundance: few; CDR3nt: TGCAGTGCCCCGCCGGGACAGGGTATCGGCATTCAGTACTTC; CDR3aa: CSAPPGQGIGIQYF
v_gene: TRBV18; d_gene: -; j_gene: TRBJ2-4; abundance: -; CDR3nt: TGTGCCAGCTCACCAGAAGGGGGAGCCAAAAACATTCAGTACTTC; CDR3aa: CASSPEGGAKNIQYF